Presented here are 26 T cell receptor beta chains from one specimen sequenced in a study of T cells after yellow fever vaccination. One entry per CDR3 protein results from TCRdb running MiXCR on the 5' RACE reads. The table lists approximately 170,000 distinct CDR3 sequences, about 11% of them singletons. The sequenced sample was CD8+ T cells sorted from PBMCs, obtained 15 days after the yellow fever booster vaccination. The receptor set was obtained from a man aged 18 to 30 who received the YFV17D yellow fever vaccine.

The rearrangement uses TRBV28 and TRBJ2-5; 7 bases agree with TRBD2. The CDR3 is 16 amino acids. The germline V gene encodes CDR1 MDHEN and CDR2 SYDVKM. The junction had 8 bases not matched to a gene; V was cut back by 2 bases and J by 2 bases. The chain's CDR3 is CASSLHPAGSQETQYF. The CDR3 DNA is TGTGCCAGCAGTTTACACCCAGCGGGGTCGCAAGAGACCCAGTACTTC. Looking up the rest from reference TRBV28 and TRBJ2-5 gives the full variable domain: DVKVTQSSRYLVKRTGEKVFLECVQDMDHENMFWYRQDPGLGLRLIYFSYDVKMKEKGDIPEGYSVSREKKERFSLILESASTNQTSMYLCASSLHPAGSQETQYFGPGTRLLVL.

This clonotype was recorded a few times. J is TRBJ2-3 and V is TRBV5-5, with D maybe TRBD2 (5 bases). Trimming left V 4 bases short and J 3 bases short, with 12 bases between. The CDR3 loop spans 14 amino acids. Germline assignment: CDR1 SGHKS and CDR2 YYEKEE (reference sequence). In nucleotides, the CDR3 is TGTGCCAGCAGCGAGGGTGTGAGGACAGATACGCAGTATTTT. This encodes CASSEGVRTDTQYF.

This clonotype was counted many times. V and J are TRBV7-9 and TRBJ2-1; unclear D gene. Germline CDR1 is SEHNR and CDR2 is FQNEAQ (reference sequence). The CDR3 is 11 amino acids. The V gene lost 5 bases and the J gene lost 6 bases, with 5 bases spanning the gap. The CDR3 DNA reads as TGTGCCAGCAGCATCGGCAATGAGCAGTTCTTC. Residues: CASSIGNEQFF.

This clonotype appeared many times. V and J are TRBV21-1 and TRBJ2-3; TRBD1 is taken as the D call from the table, unchecked against the DNA. TRBV21-1 is reported as a pseudogene. The CDR3 has 13 amino acids. The CDR3 coding sequence is TGTGCCAGCAGCAGCGGGGGAACAGATACGCAGTATTTT. Amino acids: CASSSGGTDTQYF.

The chain joins TRBV12-5 to TRBJ2-7; 7 bases align to TRBD1. Germline CDR1 reads LGHNT; CDR2 reads FRNRAP. The CDR3 extends over 14 amino acids. Germline trimming cut 1 base from V and 6 bases from J; bases unmatched to any gene: 6. CDR3 sequence: CASGLGGTVTEQYF. The CDR3, as DNA: TGTGCTAGTGGTTTGGGAGGGACAGTCACCGAGCAGTACTTC.

This clonotype was detected only a few times. The chain has TRBV6-5 and TRBJ2-6; weak D call: TRBD1 (6 bases). Trimming shortened V by 8 bases and J by 0 bases, and 8 bases separated the two germline ends. Germline V gene data show CDR1 as MNHEY and CDR2 as SVGAGI. The CDR3 is 14 amino acids. The CDR3 loop is CASGQSSGANVLTF. The CDR3 region has the DNA TGTGCCAGCGGACAGAGCTCTGGGGCCAACGTCCTGACTTTC.

The genes are TRBV9 and TRBJ2-3; TRBD2 matches 9 bases. Germline values: CDR1 SGDLS, CDR2 YYNGEE. This CDR3 comprises 16 residues. With 0 bases clipped from V and 2 bases from J, the junction kept 4 bases outside the gene matches. The CDR3 is CASSVGVAGDTDTQYF. The CDR3 DNA sequence: TGTGCCAGCAGCGTAGGGGTAGCGGGGGACACAGATACGCAGTATTTT.

This clonotype was observed at least ten times. V and J are TRBV4-1 and TRBJ2-7, with a tentative D call TRBD2 (5 bases). The ends were cut back, 4 bases at V and 7 bases at J, with 14 bases in the middle. This CDR3 contains 13 residues. Germline CDR1 and CDR2: MGHRA and YSYEKL. Here the CDR3 reads CASSPRLVAEQYF. The CDR3 coding sequence is TGCGCCAGCAGCCCCCGTTTGGTAGCGGAGCAGTACTTC.

The sample holds many counts of this clonotype. This chain connects TRBV28 to TRBJ1-6; the D is unclear. Trimming left V 3 bases short and J 5 bases short, with 20 bases between. CDR3 length: 18 amino acids. Per germline, CDR1 MDHEN and CDR2 SYDVKM. The CDR3 reads CASSFSIEEHYHNSPLHF. CDR3 DNA: TGTGCCAGCAGTTTTTCCATTGAGGAGCACTATCATAATTCACCCCTCCACTTT.

This clonotype was picked up a small number of times. This chain links TRBV28 with TRBJ1-1; TRBD1 might be the D (6 bases). The V gene's germline CDR1 is MDHEN and CDR2 SYDVKM. The V and J ends lost 2 bases and 2 bases respectively, with 9 bases between them. This CDR3 has 14 residues. The CDR3 DNA follows: TGTGCCAGCAGTTTAGGACAGATAAACACTGAAGCTTTCTTT. Its protein is CASSLGQINTEAFF.

The chain carries TRBV4-3 and TRBJ2-7; tentative D call: TRBD1 (5 bases). Trimming left V 3 bases short and J 0 bases short, with 9 bases between. Germline values: CDR1 LGHNA, CDR2 YSLEER. CDR3 length: 14 amino acids. The CDR3 DNA sequence: TGCGCCAGCAGCCAGAACAGGTACTCCTACGAGCAGTACTTC. This translates into CASSQNRYSYEQYF.

This chain uses TRBV27 with TRBJ1-6; D may be TRBD1 (5 bases). There are 14 residues in the CDR3. V lost 6 bases and J 9 bases, leaving 15 bases between the germline ends. CDR1 is MNHEY and CDR2 is SMNVEV in the germline V gene (reference sequence). CDR3 nucleotide sequence: TGTGCCAGCAGCGGGGCCGGTCGGATTTCACCCCTCCACTTT. Translating it yields CASSGAGRISPLHF.

The chain combines TRBV19 with TRBJ2-7; D call uncertain. The CDR3 loop spans 12 amino acids. Germline lookup yields CDR1 LNHDA and CDR2 SQIVND (reference sequence). The V and J ends lost 4 bases and 4 bases respectively, with 8 bases between them. CDR3 sequence (DNA): TGTGCCAGTAGTAACAGTCCTTACGAGCAGTACTTC. Protein product: CASSNSPYEQYF.

This clonotype has more than one count but fewer than ten. The V and J genes are TRBV11-2 and TRBJ1-4, with D possibly TRBD1 on 5 matching bases. Trimming cost V 3 bases and J 3 bases, with 5 bases left between them. The germline CDR1 and CDR2 sequences are SGHAT and FQNNGV. This CDR3 is built from 13 residues. The CDR3 nucleotides read TGTGCCAGCAGCTTCAGGGCTAATGAAAAACTGTTTTTT. Amino acid sequence: CASSFRANEKLFF.

This clonotype was counted ten times or more. The V call is TRBV10-2, the J call TRBJ2-7, with no clear D. Germline CDR1 and CDR2: WSHSY and SAAADI. This CDR3 is built from 11 residues. V was shortened by 7 bases and J by 4 bases, with 8 bases between the two germline ends. CDR3 residues: CASIDGYEQYF. CDR3 nucleotides: TGCGCCAGCATCGACGGATACGAGCAGTACTTC.

This chain connects TRBV6-5 to TRBJ1-2; tentative D call: TRBD1 (6 bases). V was shortened by 3 bases and J by 0 bases, with 14 bases between the two germline ends. CDR1 and CDR2 (germline): MNHEY, SVGAGI. CDR3 length: 16 residues. The DNA of the CDR3 is TGTGCCAGCAGTTATACTAAGGGACAACCTAACTATGGCTACACCTTC. This codes for CASSYTKGQPNYGYTF.

This clonotype was detected a few times. This chain uses TRBV6-5 with TRBJ1-2; D is possibly TRBD1 (5 bases). This CDR3 is built from 16 residues. Germline assignment: CDR1 MNHEY and CDR2 SVGAGI. V was shortened by 1 base and J by 8 bases, with 20 bases between the two germline ends. The CDR3 region has the DNA TGTGCCAGCAGTTACTACGGAGGAGGGGAAACGAGGGGCTACACCTTC. It yields the protein CASSYYGGGETRGYTF.

This clonotype was seen a handful of times. The J gene is TRBJ2-5, the V gene TRBV13; 9 bases fit TRBD1. Looked up from germline, CDR1 is PRHDT and CDR2 is FYEKMQ (reference sequence). V was pared by 2 bases and J by 5 bases, with 3 bases of the junction left unmatched. The length of the CDR3 is 14 residues. Written as DNA, the CDR3 is TGTGCCAGCAGCTTAAGGGACAGGGCGGAGACCCAGTACTTC. It specifies CASSLRDRAETQYF.

In its sample, this clonotype was seen a few times. V is TRBV5-1 and J is TRBJ2-3; D not certain. The length of the CDR3 is 12 residues. V lost 0 bases, J lost 6 bases, and 5 bases lay in between. The germline CDR1 and CDR2 sequences are SGHRS and YFSETQ. CDR3 in DNA: TGCGCCAGCAGCTTGGCGTCCGATACGCAGTATTTT. It codes for CASSLASDTQYF.

This chain links TRBV29-1 with TRBJ2-5; a weak D match, TRBD1 (6 bases). Germline loops: CDR1 SQVTM, CDR2 ANQGSEA. The CDR3 sequence is 15 residues long. V lost 5 bases and J lost 2, with 18 bases in between. The CDR3 coding sequence is TGCAGCGTTCCCGAACAGGGCTCTATTCAAGAGACCCAGTACTTC. Translating gives CSVPEQGSIQETQYF. Combining the CDR3 with reference TRBV29-1 and TRBJ2-5 gives the whole variable domain SAVISQKPSRDICQRGTSLTIQCQVDSQVTMMFWYRQQPGQSLTLIATANQGSEATYESGFVIDKFPISRPNLTFSTLTVSNMSPEDSSIYLCSVPEQGSIQETQYFGPGTRLLVL.

The V gene is TRBV6-5, the J gene TRBJ1-1; D ambiguous. Deletions cut 6 bases from V and 5 bases from J, with 13 bases between. The CDR3 sequence is 13 residues long. The germline V gene encodes CDR1 MNHEY and CDR2 SVGAGI. The CDR3 DNA reads as TGTGCCAGCAGCATACGGGGAGAAACTGAAGCTTTCTTT. This sequence encodes CASSIRGETEAFF.

The chain employs TRBV19 and TRBJ2-7; D gene uncertain. Germline loops: CDR1 LNHDA, CDR2 SQIVND (reference sequence). V lost 5 bases and J lost 2, with 16 bases in between. The CDR3 runs to 15 residues. This CDR3 is CASSSSHNPTYEQYV. The CDR3 DNA follows: TGTGCCAGTAGTTCCTCCCACAATCCTACCTACGAGCAGTACGTC.

This clonotype turned up a few times. V is TRBV7-9 and J is TRBJ2-4; unclear D gene. This CDR3 is 15 amino acids long. The germline V gene has CDR1 SEHNR and CDR2 FQNEAQ (reference sequence). Trimming removed 5 bases from V and 2 bases from J, with 13 bases in between. The CDR3 DNA is TGTGCCAGCAGCCCGGACGGATCTTCCAAAAACATTCAGTACTTC. Its protein is CASSPDGSSKNIQYF.

The chain recombines TRBV6-5 with TRBJ1-5; D remains unclear. V lost 6 bases, J lost 9 bases, and 27 bases lay in between. CDR3 length equals 17 residues. Germline assignment: CDR1 MNHEY and CDR2 SVGAGI. CDR3 region: CASSRSPEDGVNWPQHF. In DNA form, the CDR3 reads TGTGCCAGCAGCCGCAGCCCCGAAGACGGTGTCAATTGGCCCCAGCATTTT.

This clonotype was seen a handful of times. CDR3 protein: CASSGTRGDQPQHF. The CDR3 bases are TGTGCCAGCAGCGGGACACGCGGGGATCAGCCCCAGCATTTT. The V and J genes are TRBV9 and TRBJ1-5, with D possibly TRBD1 on 5 matching bases. From germline, CDR1 is SGDLS and CDR2 YYNGEE. The CDR3 covers 14 residues. Trimming shortened V by 3 bases and J by 5 bases, and 12 bases separated the two germline ends.

The sample holds a few counts of this clonotype. The chain carries TRBV4-1 and TRBJ1-6; a weak D match, TRBD1 (5 bases). Between the trimmed V and J ends, which lost 0 bases and 3 bases, there was a span of 6 bases. The CDR3 length is 15 residues. CDR1 is MGHRA and CDR2 is YSYEKL in the germline V gene. The CDR3 DNA reads TGCGCCAGCAGCCAAGAACAGGACTATAATTCACCCCTCCACTTT. Protein product: CASSQEQDYNSPLHF.